This T cell receptor (beta chain) was retrieved from a study of CD8 T cells in ankylosing spondylitis. This clonotype was counted ten times or more. TCRdb fed the 5' RACE reads into MiXCR, producing one record per CDR3 protein. The repertoire consists of approximately 150,000 distinct CDR3 sequences, with 25% to 35% occurring once and the leading ten covering about 6.3%. This CDR3 has 14 residues. V lost 4 bases and J 3 bases, leaving 14 bases between the germline ends. Germline V lookup: CDR1 SGHRS, CDR2 YFSETQ. What was sequenced was synovial fluid, either unsorted or a sorted T cell fraction (not recorded which). This sequence originates from a male donor with ankylosing spondylitis. This chain connects TRBV5-1 to TRBJ2-7; no reliable D call. CDR3 sequence: CASSETTEIYEQYF. CDR3 sequence (DNA): TGCGCCAGCAGCGAAACGACGGAGATCTACGAGCAGTACTTC.